These 8 T cell receptor beta chains share one sample of origin, sequenced in a study of blood T cell repertoires in COVID-19. Using immunoSEQ multiplex PCR, the repertoire was profiled, and TCRdb retains in-frame clones only, with some absent. The repertoire holds roughly 300,000 clones, with 75% to 95% as singletons. Specimen: peripheral blood. These receptors were collected from a woman in her 30s with COVID-19, enrolled during active disease.

The gene calls are TRBV30 and TRBJ2-7; TRBD1 aligns across 11 bases. This CDR3 region has 13 residues. V gave up 8 bases and J gave up 5 bases; unmatched junction bases: 8. The germline V gene has CDR1 GTSNPN and CDR2 SVGIG (reference sequence). CDR3 sequence (DNA): TGTGCCCAGGCGGGACAGGGGGTAAACGAGCAGTACTTC. Its protein is CAQAGQGVNEQYF.

V is TRBV6-5 and J is TRBJ2-7; 10 bases align to TRBD2. Trimming at V came to 0 bases and at J to 3 bases, leaving 5 bases not matched to a gene. Germline V gives CDR1 MNHEY, CDR2 SVGAGI. CDR3 length: 16 amino acids. The CDR3 protein is CASSYSSGRALYEQYF. The CDR3 bases are TGTGCCAGCAGTTACTCCAGCGGGAGGGCCCTCTACGAGCAGTACTTC.

The chain recombines TRBV6-5 with TRBJ1-4; possible D gene TRBD1, 5 bases. V was pared by 4 bases and J by 5 bases, with 11 bases between. This CDR3 region has 14 residues. The germline gives CDR1 MNHEY, CDR2 SVGAGI. DNA of the CDR3: TGTGCCAGCAGTTTGACAGTTACGAATGAAAAACTGTTTTTT. It specifies CASSLTVTNEKLFF.

This clone was observed a single time. The rearrangement joins TRBV15 to TRBJ1-2, with D unresolved. This CDR3 has 12 residues. In germline, CDR1 is LNHNV, CDR2 YYDKDF (reference sequence). Trimming removed 4 bases from V and 2 bases from J, with 5 bases in between. Here the CDR3 reads CATSTRNYGYTF. CDR3 bases: TGTGCCACCAGCACGCGGAACTATGGCTACACCTTC.

V gene TRBV24-1 combines with J gene TRBJ2-7; 13 positions agree with TRBD2. The CDR3 loop spans 16 amino acids. The germline CDR1 and CDR2 sequences are KGHDR and SFDVKD. J gave up 4 bases and V 4 bases, and 6 bases lay outside the gene matches. CDR3 DNA sequence: TGTGCCACCAGTGAAGGCGGACTAGCGGGAGTGTACGAGCAGTACTTC. Its protein product is CATSEGGLAGVYEQYF.

The J gene is TRBJ1-1, the V gene TRBV19, with D perhaps TRBD1 (6 bases). CDR1 is LNHDA and CDR2 is SQIVND in the germline V gene (reference sequence). This CDR3 region has 13 residues. V was clipped by 6 bases and J by 4 bases, with 12 bases between them. The CDR3 DNA sequence: TGTGCCAGTAGCCGGGACATGGCCACTGAAGCTTTCTTT. Translated: CASSRDMATEAFF.

CDR3 bases: TGTGCCAGCAGCTGGGACAGGGGCACAGATACGCAGTATTTT. Amino acids: CASSWDRGTDTQYF. This chain uses TRBV5-4 with TRBJ2-3; 9 nucleotides line up with TRBD1. The junction had 0 bases not matched to a gene; V was cut back by 3 bases and J by 1 base. In germline, CDR1 is SGHNT, CDR2 YYREEE (reference sequence). This CDR3 is 14 amino acids long.

The chain carries TRBV2 and TRBJ2-3; D might be TRBD2 (5 bases). The CDR3 contains 16 residues. Germline CDR1 and CDR2: SNHLY and FYNNEI. The V end was cut by 8 bases, the J end by 6 bases, with 24 bases between. The CDR3 loop is CASPGEGAPLRDTQYF. In DNA, the CDR3 is TGTGCCAGCCCCGGAGAGGGCGCGCCCCTAAGGGATACGCAGTATTTT.